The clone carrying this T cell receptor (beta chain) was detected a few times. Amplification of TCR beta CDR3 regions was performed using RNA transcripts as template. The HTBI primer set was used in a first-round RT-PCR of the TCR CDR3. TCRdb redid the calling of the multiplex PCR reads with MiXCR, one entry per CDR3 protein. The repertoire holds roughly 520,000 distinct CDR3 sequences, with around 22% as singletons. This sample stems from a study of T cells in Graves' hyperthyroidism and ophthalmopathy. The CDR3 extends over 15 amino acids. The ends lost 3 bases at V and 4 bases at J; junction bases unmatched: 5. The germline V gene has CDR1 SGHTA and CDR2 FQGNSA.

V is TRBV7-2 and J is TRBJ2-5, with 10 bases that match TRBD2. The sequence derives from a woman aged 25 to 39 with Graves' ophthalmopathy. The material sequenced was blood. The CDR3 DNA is TGTGCCAGCAGCTTCCCAGCGGGAGGGCTAGAGACCCAGTACTTC. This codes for CASSFPAGGLETQYF.